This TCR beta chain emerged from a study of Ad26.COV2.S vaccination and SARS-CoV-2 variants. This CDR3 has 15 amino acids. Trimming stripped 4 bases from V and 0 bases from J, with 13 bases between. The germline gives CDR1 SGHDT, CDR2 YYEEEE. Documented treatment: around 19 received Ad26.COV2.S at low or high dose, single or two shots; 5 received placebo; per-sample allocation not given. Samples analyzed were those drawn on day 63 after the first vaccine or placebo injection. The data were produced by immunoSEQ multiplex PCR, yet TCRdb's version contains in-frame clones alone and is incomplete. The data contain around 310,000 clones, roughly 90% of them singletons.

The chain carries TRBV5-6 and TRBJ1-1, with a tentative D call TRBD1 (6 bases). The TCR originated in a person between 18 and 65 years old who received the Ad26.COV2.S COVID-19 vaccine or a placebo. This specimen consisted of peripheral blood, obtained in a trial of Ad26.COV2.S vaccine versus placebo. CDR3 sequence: CASSAGQYMNTEAFF. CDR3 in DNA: TGTGCCAGCAGCGCTGGACAGTACATGAACACTGAAGCTTTCTTT. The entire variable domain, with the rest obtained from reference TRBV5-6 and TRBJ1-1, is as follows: DAGVTQSPTHLIKTRGQQVTLRCSPKSGHDTVSWYQQALGQGPQFIFQYYEEEERQRGNFPDRFSGHQFPNYSSELNVNALLLGDSALYLCASSAGQYMNTEAFFGQGTRLTVV.